This T cell receptor (beta chain) came from a study of CD8 T cells in Susac syndrome. Background on the study: Among sequenced Susac syndrome patients, 5 or 6 had active disease and 8 or 9 were in remission.

A quantity of about 0.45 to 1 ug RNA underwent reverse transcription using random hexamers. TCRdb re-derived calls from the immunoSEQ multiplex PCR reads in MiXCR, one entry per CDR3 protein. The sample yields 70,000 to 100,000 distinct CDR3 sequences, 95% to 96% seen once. Per germline, CDR1 LGHNA and CDR2 YSLEER. The CDR3 has 16 residues. The ends were cut back, 1 base at V and 0 bases at J, with 12 bases in the middle. Sequencing targeted TCR beta in T cells from blood (CD8+ and CD4+). TEMRA cells were FACS-enriched, while CD8+ and CD4+ T cells were negatively isolated. The chain has TRBV4-3 and TRBJ1-1, with a weak D call TRBD1 (5 bases). This clonotype was sampled from a human donor with Susac syndrome. The sequenced material came from CD8+ T cells from PBMCs. The CDR3 spells CASSQGWGDLNTEAFF. Written as DNA, the CDR3 is TGCGCCAGCAGCCAAGGATGGGGCGACCTGAACACTGAAGCTTTCTTT.